What follows are 27 T cell receptor beta chains derived from one specimen sequenced in a study of cytomegalovirus exposure and HLA in healthy donors. Generated by immunoSEQ multiplex PCR, the TCRdb table keeps only in-frame clones and is missing some. This table holds approximately 200,000 clones, over 80% found once. The sequencing sample was made of PBMCs. The receptors derive from a woman under 30 in good health and CMV-seronegative.

The chain is built from TRBV5-1 and TRBJ2-7, with D hard to call. V lost 0 bases and J lost 5, with 21 bases in between. CDR1 and CDR2 from the germline V gene are SGHRS and YFSETQ. CDR3 length: 17 amino acids. This chain's CDR3 is CASSLADFPSSRHEQYF. The CDR3 nucleotides read TGCGCCAGCAGCTTGGCAGACTTTCCCAGTAGCAGACACGAGCAGTACTTC.

The rearrangement links TRBV19 to TRBJ2-1, with D perhaps matching TRBD2 (6 bases). The CDR3 has 16 amino acids. Germline V lookup: CDR1 LNHDA, CDR2 SQIVND (reference sequence). The V end was cut by 3 bases, the J end by 2 bases, with 14 bases between. CDR3 region: CASSIMGLKAYNEQFF. CDR3 in DNA: TGTGCCAGTAGTATTATGGGACTCAAAGCCTACAATGAGCAGTTCTTC. The variable domain in full, completed from reference TRBV19 and TRBJ2-1, reads DGGITQSPKYLFRKEGQNVTLSCEQNLNHDAMYWYRQDPGQGLRLIYYSQIVNDFQKGDIAEGYSVSREKKESFPLTVTSAQKNPTAFYLCASSIMGLKAYNEQFFGPGTRLTVL.

This clone came up once. The chain is built from TRBV11-3 and TRBJ2-5, with D unclear. This CDR3 region has 15 residues. The germline CDR1 and CDR2 sequences are SGHNT and YENEEA. V lost 1 base, J lost 5 bases, and 14 bases lay in between. The CDR3 nucleotides are TGTGCCAGCAGCTTAGGTGCGTCTAGAGAGGAGACCCAGTACTTC. This translates into CASSLGASREETQYF.

This sequence joins TRBV11-2 and TRBJ2-1; D is possibly TRBD2 (6 bases). CDR3 length: 16 amino acids. The germline V gene encodes CDR1 SGHAT and CDR2 FQNNGV. V lost 1 base, J lost 1 base, and 11 bases lay in between. This CDR3 is CASSLGISGSYNEQFF. The CDR3 region has the DNA TGTGCCAGCAGCTTAGGGATTAGCGGATCCTACAATGAGCAGTTCTTC. The variable domain in full, with the rest retrieved from reference TRBV11-2 and TRBJ2-1, is EAGVAQSPRYKIIEKRQSVAFWCNPISGHATLYWYQQILGQGPKLLIQFQNNGVVDDSQLPKDRFSAERLKGVDSTLKIQPAKLEDSAVYLCASSLGISGSYNEQFFGPGTRLTVL.

The V gene is TRBV27, the J gene TRBJ1-2, with 8 bases aligning to TRBD1. Germline CDR1 is MNHEY and CDR2 is SMNVEV (reference sequence). CDR3 length: 13 amino acids. J lost 3 bases, V lost 6 bases, and 3 bases had no gene match. CDR3 DNA sequence: TGTGCCAGCAGGGGGACAGGTGACTATGGCTACACCTTC. Protein: CASRGTGDYGYTF.

This chain links TRBV11-3 with TRBJ2-2; D is possibly TRBD2 (5 bases). The CDR3 runs to 17 residues. In germline, CDR1 is SGHNT, CDR2 YENEEA. V dropped 2 bases and J dropped 7 bases, with 20 bases sitting between them. CDR3 DNA: TGTGCCAGCAGCTTAACGACTTCGGCGGCCCGGGGCGGGGAGCTGTTTTTT. Protein product: CASSLTTSAARGGELFF.

The chain links TRBV4-1 to TRBJ1-3; unclear D gene. The germline V gene has CDR1 MGHRA and CDR2 YSYEKL. This CDR3 is 15 amino acids long. Trimming cost V 0 bases and J 4 bases, with 10 bases left between them. CDR3 sequence reads: CASSQERIPGNTIYF. As DNA, the CDR3 is TGCGCCAGCAGCCAAGAGCGGATCCCGGGAAACACCATATATTTT.

The chain recombines TRBV29-1 with TRBJ2-2, with TRBD2 matching 8 bases. The junction had 9 bases not matched to a gene; V was cut back by 7 bases and J by 5 bases. CDR1 is SQVTM and CDR2 is ANQGSEA in the germline V gene. The CDR3 totals 14 residues. CDR3 sequence reads: CSGLARVGTGELFF. CDR3 bases: TGCAGCGGACTAGCGAGAGTGGGGACCGGGGAGCTGTTTTTT.

V gene TRBV29-1 combines with J gene TRBJ2-3; 7 bases are a match to TRBD2. The V segment lost 5 bases and the J segment 5 bases; nucleotides outside the gene matches: 7. This CDR3 has 13 amino acids. Germline V gene data show CDR1 as SQVTM and CDR2 as ANQGSEA. For the CDR3, the DNA is TGCAGCGTTCCCGTGGGAGGGGAAGATACGCAGTATTTT. Its protein is CSVPVGGEDTQYF.

This clone was seen a handful of times. The chain uses TRBV28 and TRBJ1-5, with D possibly matching TRBD1 (6 bases). CDR1 and CDR2 (germline): MDHEN, SYDVKM. V was trimmed by 7 bases and J by 5 bases, leaving 15 bases between them. This CDR3 is 14 amino acids long. The CDR3 bases are TGTGCCAGCATTCTCAGGGGAACCGATCAGCCCCAGCATTTT. It codes for CASILRGTDQPQHF.

The chain employs TRBV2 and TRBJ2-7; 9 bases are shared with TRBD2. Germline CDR1 SNHLY, CDR2 FYNNEI. Trimming at V came to 4 bases and at J to 5 bases, leaving 15 bases not matched to a gene. CDR3 length equals 17 residues. The CDR3 DNA reads as TGTGCCAGCAGTGGAGGTAGCGGGAGCCACCTCCCCCACGAGCAGTACTTC. Amino acids: CASSGGSGSHLPHEQYF.

The CDR3 sequence is CAISATGGGTEAFF. DNA of the CDR3: TGTGCCATCAGTGCGACAGGGGGAGGTACTGAAGCTTTCTTT. The chain employs TRBV10-3 and TRBJ1-1; 9 bases line up with TRBD1. The V and J ends lost 4 bases and 5 bases, in that order; junction bases with no gene match: 5. The germline gives CDR1 ENHRY, CDR2 SYGVKD. The CDR3 consists of 14 residues.

CDR3 residues: CASKRTGSSYEQYF. The CDR3 DNA reads as TGTGCCAGCAAAAGGACAGGGAGCTCCTACGAGCAGTACTTC. The chain recombines TRBV2 with TRBJ2-7; 8 positions agree with TRBD1. Germline CDR1 and CDR2: SNHLY and FYNNEI. The CDR3 sequence is 14 residues long. J lost 0 bases, V lost 7 bases, and 5 bases had no gene match.

The genes are TRBV10-3 and TRBJ1-2; 9 nucleotides align to TRBD1. The germline V gene has CDR1 ENHRY and CDR2 SYGVKD. The length of the CDR3 is 12 residues. Losses at the gene ends were 6 bases for V and 6 bases for J; bases not matched to a gene: 2. CDR3 loop: CAISYRGHGYTF. The CDR3 DNA is TGTGCCATCAGCTACAGGGGGCATGGCTACACCTTC.

The chain joins TRBV5-1 to TRBJ2-2; 13 positions match TRBD2. Per the germline V gene, CDR1 is SGHRS and CDR2 is YFSETQ. V was pared by 0 bases and J by 7 bases, with 0 bases of the junction left unmatched. This CDR3 has 15 amino acids. Here the CDR3 reads CASSLGTSGSGELFF. CDR3 in DNA: TGCGCCAGCAGCTTGGGGACTAGCGGGAGCGGGGAGCTGTTTTTT. Together with reference TRBV5-1 and TRBJ2-2, the CDR3 gives the full variable domain: KAGVTQTPRYLIKTRGQQVTLSCSPISGHRSVSWYQQTPGQGLQFLFEYFSETQRNKGNFPGRFSGRQFSNSRSEMNVSTLELGDSALYLCASSLGTSGSGELFFGEGSRLTVL.

The chain is built from TRBV7-9 and TRBJ1-2; D is possibly TRBD1 (5 bases). Trimming removed 3 bases from V and 4 bases from J, with 12 bases in between. Germline CDR1 reads SEHNR; CDR2 reads FQNEAQ (reference sequence). The CDR3 covers 14 residues. In DNA, the CDR3 is TGTGCCAGCAGCTTGGGCAGGGAACTCTATGGCTACACCTTC. Translation: CASSLGRELYGYTF.

J is TRBJ2-1 and V is TRBV6-1, with D perhaps TRBD1 (5 bases). V was trimmed by 6 bases and J by 2 bases, leaving 14 bases between them. This CDR3 region has 15 residues. Germline V gene sequence: CDR1 MNHNS, CDR2 SASEGT. As DNA, the CDR3 is TGTGCCAGCAGGGCAGGGTATCGCCCCTACAATGAGCAGTTCTTC. As protein: CASRAGYRPYNEQFF.

The chain uses TRBV18 and TRBJ2-1, with 11 bases identical to TRBD2. From germline, CDR1 is KGHSH and CDR2 LQKENI. After removal of 6 bases from V and 3 bases from J, the junction contained 1 base not matched to a gene. The CDR3 has 14 residues. Here the CDR3 DNA reads TGTGCCAGCTCGACTAGCGGGAACTACAATGAGCAGTTCTTC. It specifies CASSTSGNYNEQFF.

DNA for the CDR3: TGTGCCAGCAGTCATAGGACTAGGGGCTCTTACGAGCAGTACTTC. Its protein product is CASSHRTRGSYEQYF. The chain couples TRBV14 to TRBJ2-7; TRBD2 aligns across 7 bases. V shed 6 bases and J 4 bases; nucleotides not matched to a gene: 12. Per the germline V gene, CDR1 is SGHDN and CDR2 is FVKESK. The CDR3 has 15 residues.

V gene TRBV2 combines with J gene TRBJ1-1; 8 bases map to TRBD1. The CDR3 is made up of 13 amino acids. Germline-derived CDR1 and CDR2 are SNHLY and FYNNEI. After removal of 7 bases from V and 2 bases from J, the junction contained 3 bases not matched to a gene. CDR3 residues: CASKTGGNTEAFF. The CDR3 region has the DNA TGTGCCAGCAAAACAGGGGGAAACACTGAAGCTTTCTTT.

The chain combines TRBV10-1 with TRBJ2-3, with 7 bases matching TRBD1. This CDR3 is built from 15 residues. Germline V gene data show CDR1 as WNHNN and CDR2 as SYGVQD (reference sequence). J lost 7 bases, V lost 6 bases, and 13 bases had no gene match. CDR3 loop: CASSPMTGSFNTQYF. CDR3 nucleotide sequence: TGCGCCAGCAGCCCCATGACAGGGAGTTTCAATACGCAGTATTTT.

The chain recombines TRBV18 with TRBJ2-7; D is ambiguous. The germline V and J ends were trimmed by 3 bases and 5 bases, with 20 bases remaining between them. The CDR3 has 16 amino acids. Germline-derived CDR1 and CDR2 are KGHSH and LQKENI. The DNA of the CDR3 is TGTGCCAGCTCACCCCGCGGTGGGTCCTTGCTACACGAGCAGTACTTC. This sequence encodes CASSPRGGSLLHEQYF. The variable domain in full, completed from reference TRBV18 and TRBJ2-7, reads NAGVMQNPRHLVRRRGQEARLRCSPMKGHSHVYWYRQLPEEGLKFMVYLQKENIIDESGMPKERFSAEFPKEGPSILRIQQVVRGDSAAYFCASSPRGGSLLHEQYFGPGTRLTVT.

The chain combines TRBV4-1 with TRBJ1-1, with 12 bases identical to TRBD1. This CDR3 spans 17 amino acids. The trim removed 4 bases at V and 4 bases at J, leaving 10 bases unmatched. Germline CDR1 reads MGHRA; CDR2 reads YSYEKL. In DNA form, the CDR3 reads TGCGCCAGCAGCCTGCCCGGGACAGGGGGCGCGGGCACTGAAGCTTTCTTT. Translated, it gives CASSLPGTGGAGTEAFF.

This chain uses TRBV29-1 with TRBJ2-2; 7 bases line up with TRBD2. The trim removed 4 bases at V and 5 bases at J, leaving 16 bases unmatched. Germline assignment: CDR1 SQVTM and CDR2 ANQGSEA. The CDR3 has 17 residues. CDR3 sequence: CSVGGLGGGLGTGELFF. The CDR3 DNA reads TGCAGCGTTGGGGGCCTCGGCGGGGGATTGGGGACCGGGGAGCTGTTTTTT.

V is TRBV7-8 and J is TRBJ1-4; D is possibly TRBD1 (5 bases). Trimming removed 1 base at V and 0 bases at J, with 12 bases between. The CDR3 is made up of 17 amino acids. CDR1 and CDR2 (germline): SGHVS, FQNEAQ. CDR3: CASSLVAGLATNEKLFF. CDR3 bases: TGTGCCAGCAGCTTAGTGGCGGGACTTGCAACTAATGAAAAACTGTTTTTT. The full variable domain, in which reference TRBV7-8 and TRBJ1-4 provide the parts outside the CDR3, is GAGVSQSPRYKVAKRGQDVALRCDPISGHVSLFWYQQALGQGPEFLTYFQNEAQLDKSGLPSDRFFAERPEGSVSTLKIQRTQQEDSAVYLCASSLVAGLATNEKLFFGSGTQLSVL.

This clone has just one count. The chain carries TRBV23-1 and TRBJ1-2, with D perhaps matching TRBD1 (6 bases). TRBV23-1 is identified as an open reading frame with a role that is uncertain. CDR3 length equals 16 residues. Trimming pared 4 bases from V and 2 bases from J, leaving 17 bases between. In DNA form, the CDR3 reads TGCGCCAGCAGTCGACCCTCTAGGACAGAGAACTATGGCTACACCTTC. This gives the protein CASSRPSRTENYGYTF.

The chain recombines TRBV7-3 with TRBJ1-5; tentatively, D is TRBD1 (6 bases). The V gene lost 2 bases and the J gene lost 4 bases, with 12 bases spanning the gap. This CDR3 comprises 15 residues. Per germline, CDR1 SGHTA and CDR2 FQGTGA. CDR3 sequence: CASSLRGGGNQPQHF. Written as DNA, the CDR3 is TGTGCCAGCAGCTTACGGGGAGGGGGTAATCAGCCCCAGCATTTT.